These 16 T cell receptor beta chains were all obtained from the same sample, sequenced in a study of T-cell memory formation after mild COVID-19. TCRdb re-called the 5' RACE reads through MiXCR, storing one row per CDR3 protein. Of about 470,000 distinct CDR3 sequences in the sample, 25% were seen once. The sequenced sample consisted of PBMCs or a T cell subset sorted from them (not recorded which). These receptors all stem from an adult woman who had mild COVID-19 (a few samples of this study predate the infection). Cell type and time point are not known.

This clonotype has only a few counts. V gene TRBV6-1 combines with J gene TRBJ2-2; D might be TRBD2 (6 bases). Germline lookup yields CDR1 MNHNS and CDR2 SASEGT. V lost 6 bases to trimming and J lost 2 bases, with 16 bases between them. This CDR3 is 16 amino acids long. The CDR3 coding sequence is TGTGCCAGCAGCTTCGGACTATCCTTTAACACCGGGGAGCTGTTTTTT. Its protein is CASSFGLSFNTGELFF.

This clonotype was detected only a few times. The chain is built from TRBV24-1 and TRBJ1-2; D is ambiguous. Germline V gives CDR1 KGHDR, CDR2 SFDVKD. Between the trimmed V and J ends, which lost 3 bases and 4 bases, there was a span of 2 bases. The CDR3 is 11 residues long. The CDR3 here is CATSDVYGYTF. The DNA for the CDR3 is TGTGCCACCAGTGATGTCTATGGCTACACCTTC.

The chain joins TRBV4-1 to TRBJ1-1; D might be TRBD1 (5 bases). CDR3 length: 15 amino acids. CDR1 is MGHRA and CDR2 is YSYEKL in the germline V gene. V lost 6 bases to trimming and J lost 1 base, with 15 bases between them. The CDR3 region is CASRFKRGSNTEAFF. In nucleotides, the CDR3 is TGCGCCAGCAGGTTCAAGCGGGGGTCGAACACTGAAGCTTTCTTT.

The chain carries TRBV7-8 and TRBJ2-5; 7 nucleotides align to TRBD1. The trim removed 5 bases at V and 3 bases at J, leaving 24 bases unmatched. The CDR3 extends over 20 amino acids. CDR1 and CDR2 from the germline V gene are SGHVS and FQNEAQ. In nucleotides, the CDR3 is TGTGCCAGCAGCGCTATAGTGACAGGGACCCTTCAAGCCGCCAAAGAGACCCAGTACTTC. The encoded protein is CASSAIVTGTLQAAKETQYF.

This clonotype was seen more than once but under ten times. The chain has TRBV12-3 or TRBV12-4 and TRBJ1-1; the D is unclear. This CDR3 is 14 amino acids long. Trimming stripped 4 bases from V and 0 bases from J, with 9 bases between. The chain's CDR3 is CASSSHSMNTEAFF. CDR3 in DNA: TGTGCCAGCAGTTCCCACTCCATGAACACTGAAGCTTTCTTT.

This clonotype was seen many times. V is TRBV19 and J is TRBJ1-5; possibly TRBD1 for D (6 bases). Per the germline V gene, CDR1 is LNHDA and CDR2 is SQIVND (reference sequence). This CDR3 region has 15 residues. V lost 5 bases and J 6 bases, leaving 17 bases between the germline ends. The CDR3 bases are TGTGCCAGTAGTGCCCCACAGGGTAGGGGTCAGCCCCAGCATTTT. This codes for CASSAPQGRGQPQHF. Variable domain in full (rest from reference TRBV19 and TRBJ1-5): DGGITQSPKYLFRKEGQNVTLSCEQNLNHDAMYWYRQDPGQGLRLIYYSQIVNDFQKGDIAEGYSVSREKKESFPLTVTSAQKNPTAFYLCASSAPQGRGQPQHFGDGTRLSIL.

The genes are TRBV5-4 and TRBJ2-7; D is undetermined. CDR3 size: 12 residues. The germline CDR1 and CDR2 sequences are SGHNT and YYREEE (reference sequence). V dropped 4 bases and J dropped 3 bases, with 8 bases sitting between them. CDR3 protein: CASSGQFYEQYF. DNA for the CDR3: TGTGCCAGCAGCGGGCAATTCTACGAGCAGTACTTC. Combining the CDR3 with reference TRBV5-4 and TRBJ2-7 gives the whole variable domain ETGVTQSPTHLIKTRGQQVTLRCSSQSGHNTVSWYQQALGQGPQFIFQYYREEENGRGNFPPRFSGLQFPNYSSELNVNALELDDSALYLCASSGQFYEQYFGPGTRLTVT.

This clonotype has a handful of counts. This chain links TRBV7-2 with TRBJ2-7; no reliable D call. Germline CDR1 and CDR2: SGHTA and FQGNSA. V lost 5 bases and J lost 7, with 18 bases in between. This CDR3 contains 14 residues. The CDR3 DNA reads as TGTGCCAGCAGCCCGGGTATCGATTCGAAAGAGCAGTACTTC. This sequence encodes CASSPGIDSKEQYF.

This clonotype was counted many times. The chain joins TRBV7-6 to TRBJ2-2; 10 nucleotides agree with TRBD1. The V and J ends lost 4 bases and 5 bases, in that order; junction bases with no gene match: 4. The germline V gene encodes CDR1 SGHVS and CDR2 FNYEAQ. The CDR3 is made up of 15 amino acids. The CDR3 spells CASSSGQGRTGELFF. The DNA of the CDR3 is TGTGCCAGCAGCTCGGGACAGGGGAGGACCGGGGAGCTGTTTTTT.

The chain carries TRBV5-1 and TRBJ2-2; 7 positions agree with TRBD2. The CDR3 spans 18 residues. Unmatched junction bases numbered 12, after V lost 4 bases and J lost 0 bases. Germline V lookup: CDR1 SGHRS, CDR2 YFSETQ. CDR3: CASSPFSLAASNTGELFF. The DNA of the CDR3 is TGCGCCAGCAGCCCATTTTCCCTAGCGGCCTCGAACACCGGGGAGCTGTTTTTT. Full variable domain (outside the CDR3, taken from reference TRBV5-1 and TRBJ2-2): KAGVTQTPRYLIKTRGQQVTLSCSPISGHRSVSWYQQTPGQGLQFLFEYFSETQRNKGNFPGRFSGRQFSNSRSEMNVSTLELGDSALYLCASSPFSLAASNTGELFFGEGSRLTVL.

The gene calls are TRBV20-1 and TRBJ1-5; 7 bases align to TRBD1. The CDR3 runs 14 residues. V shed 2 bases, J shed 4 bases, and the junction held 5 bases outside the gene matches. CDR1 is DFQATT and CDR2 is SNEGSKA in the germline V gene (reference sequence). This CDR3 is CSARRPGGNQPQHF. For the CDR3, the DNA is TGCAGTGCTAGACGACCAGGGGGAAATCAGCCCCAGCATTTT.

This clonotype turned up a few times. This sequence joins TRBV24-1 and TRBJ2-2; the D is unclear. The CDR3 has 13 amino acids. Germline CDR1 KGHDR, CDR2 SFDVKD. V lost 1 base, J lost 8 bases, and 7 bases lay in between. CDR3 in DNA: TGTGCCACCAGTGATTTATCGTTTGGGGAGCTGTTTTTT. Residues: CATSDLSFGELFF.

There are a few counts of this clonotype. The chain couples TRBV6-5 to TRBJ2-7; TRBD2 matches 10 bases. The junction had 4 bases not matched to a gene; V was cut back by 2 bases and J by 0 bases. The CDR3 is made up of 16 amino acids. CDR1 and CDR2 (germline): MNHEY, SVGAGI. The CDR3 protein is CASSYTSGVRSYEQYF. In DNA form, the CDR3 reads TGTGCCAGCAGTTACACTAGCGGGGTTCGCTCCTACGAGCAGTACTTC.

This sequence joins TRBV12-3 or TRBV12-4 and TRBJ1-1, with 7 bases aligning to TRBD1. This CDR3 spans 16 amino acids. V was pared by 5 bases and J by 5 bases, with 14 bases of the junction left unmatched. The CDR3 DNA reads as TGTGCCAGCAGTCCATTCGGGTACTCCAGGGGGACTGAAGCTTTCTTT. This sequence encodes CASSPFGYSRGTEAFF.

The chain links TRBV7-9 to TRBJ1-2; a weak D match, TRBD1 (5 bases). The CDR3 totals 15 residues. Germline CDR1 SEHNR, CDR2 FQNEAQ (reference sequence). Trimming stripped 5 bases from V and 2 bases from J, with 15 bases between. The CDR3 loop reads CASSATGFPNYGYTF. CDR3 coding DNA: TGTGCCAGCAGCGCCACAGGATTTCCCAACTATGGCTACACCTTC.

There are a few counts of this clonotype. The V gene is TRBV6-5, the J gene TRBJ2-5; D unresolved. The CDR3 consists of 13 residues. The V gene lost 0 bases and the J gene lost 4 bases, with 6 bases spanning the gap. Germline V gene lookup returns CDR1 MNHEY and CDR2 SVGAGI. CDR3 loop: CASSYSGPETQYF. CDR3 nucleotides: TGTGCCAGCAGTTACTCTGGCCCAGAGACCCAGTACTTC.